This T cell receptor (beta chain) stems from a study of human T cells and chemical hapten exposure. Study as a whole: Read at 6 days, the patch tests placed 0.01% DPC on the upper back.

Individual cDNA molecules received unique molecular identifiers in the library. TCRdb reprocessed the RACE reads via MiXCR and lists one record per CDR3 protein. The data show about 380,000 distinct CDR3 sequences, roughly 4.8% seen once. There are many counts of this clonotype. Time point meaning: patch test 1, 2 weeks after DPC sensitization. Treatment of the sample: therapeutic diphenylcyclopropenone sensitization with weekly scalp DPC. CDR1 is KGHDR, CDR2 SFDVKD, per germline. The ends lost 2 bases at V and 0 bases at J; junction bases unmatched: 2. The CDR3 runs to 16 residues. The origin of this receptor is a woman in her forties or fifties with alopecia areata. Some clones in this sample may be carry-over from other donors' samples. The genes are TRBV24-1 and TRBJ2-1, with 8 bases fitting TRBD2. The sample here was whole blood, taken in connection with sensitization to the hapten diphenylcyclopropenone (DPC). The CDR3 DNA reads TGTGCCACCAGTGATTCCGGGACTAGCTCCTACAATGAGCAGTTCTTC. Translation: CATSDSGTSSYNEQFF.